Included here is one TCR beta chain sequence, with context. The data belong to a study of blood T cell repertoires in COVID-19. Data came from immunoSEQ multiplex PCR; TCRdb stores just in-frame clones and leaves some out. The sample carries roughly 100,000 clones, around 84% recorded once. The material sequenced was peripheral blood. The TCR originated in an elderly woman with acute or convalescent COVID-19.

For the CDR3, the DNA is TGTGCCAGTCGACAGGGAACGGAACAGCCCCAGCATTTT. Its protein product is CASRQGTEQPQHF. V is TRBV28 and J is TRBJ1-5, with 7 nucleotides matching TRBD1. Germline values: CDR1 MDHEN, CDR2 SYDVKM. The trim removed 9 bases at V and 7 bases at J, leaving 9 bases unmatched. The CDR3 runs 13 residues.